Reported below is one TCR beta chain. Its specificity is not known. This specimen belongs to a study of T cell clonotyping in hematopoietic cell transplantation. Study findings and constraints: Recipient TCR diversity dropped after transplant; expanded clonotypes rose from day 30 to 180.

The data were produced by immunoSEQ multiplex PCR, yet TCRdb's version contains in-frame clones alone and is incomplete. The sample records about 27,000 clones, nearly 97% being singletons. The CDR3 covers 12 residues. Between the trimmed V and J ends, which lost 6 bases and 7 bases, there was a span of 12 bases. Germline V gene data show CDR1 as LGHNT and CDR2 as FRNRAP. The gene calls are TRBV12-5 and TRBJ1-1; D possibly corresponds to TRBD1 (5 bases). The TCR originated in a man aged 50-60 years in good health. Some clones in this sample may be carry-over from other donors' samples. Sequenced: peripheral blood mononuclear cells. This CDR3 is CASGFLTDEAFF. CDR3 coding DNA: TGTGCTAGTGGCTTTCTGACAGATGAAGCTTTCTTT.